The entry that follows covers one T cell receptor beta chain sequence. The table came from immunoSEQ multiplex PCR; TCRdb's copy has only in-frame clones and leaves some out. There are about 440,000 clones in the sample; nearly 90% occur only once, and just under 2% lies in the top ten. This sample is part of a study of blood T cell repertoires in COVID-19. The germline CDR1 and CDR2 sequences are SEHNR and FQNEAQ (reference sequence). With 7 bases clipped from V and 4 bases from J, the junction kept 9 bases outside the gene matches. CDR3 length: 14 residues. The sequencing input was PBMCs or T cells enriched from blood (not recorded which). The rearrangement uses TRBV7-9 and TRBJ1-2, with 7 bases matching TRBD1. This clonotype originated in a woman aged 18-29 years with acute COVID-19. The CDR3 protein is CASTPGQYRYGYTF. CDR3 bases: TGTGCCAGCACCCCGGGACAGTACCGCTATGGCTACACCTTC.